The T cell receptor (beta chain) under discussion was sequenced for a study of blood T cell repertoires in COVID-19. Germline assignment: CDR1 LNHDA and CDR2 SQIVND (reference sequence). This CDR3 comprises 13 residues. V was pared by 2 bases and J by 5 bases, with 9 bases between. Profiled with immunoSEQ multiplex PCR; TCRdb holds only in-frame clones, not every one. The sample contains about 250,000 clones, 88% of which appear only once. This clonotype was obtained from a woman aged 25 to 45 with acute or convalescent COVID-19. The rearrangement links TRBV19 to TRBJ2-5, with D perhaps matching TRBD2 (5 bases). The sequenced sample was peripheral blood. The CDR3 sequence is CASSISGRETQYF. The CDR3 DNA follows: TGTGCCAGTAGTATAAGCGGTCGGGAGACCCAGTACTTC.